The clone carrying this T cell receptor (beta chain) came up many times. What it binds is not known. Each diagnosis was grounded in clinical symptoms, serum thyroxine and TRAb, thyroid ultrasound, and orbital computed tomography. The source of the sample is a study of T cells in Graves' hyperthyroidism and ophthalmopathy. Study observations and caveats: Before onset, ophthalmopathy was predicted by the model a median around 6 months earlier.

This CDR3 comprises 14 residues. J was trimmed by 9 bases and V by 6 bases; bases with no gene match: 6. CDR1 is SNHLY and CDR2 is FYNNEI in the germline V gene. Amplification of TCR beta CDR3 regions used RNA as the template. The HTBI primer set was used in a first-round RT-PCR of the TCR CDR3. From the multiplex PCR reads, TCRdb called clonotypes with MiXCR, one entry per CDR3 protein. Of 700,000 to 850,000 distinct CDR3 sequences in the sample, under 45% were seen once. The sequencing sample was made of blood. This receptor was identified in a middle-aged woman with Graves' hyperthyroidism. The J gene is TRBJ1-6, the V gene TRBV2, with 9 bases matching TRBD1. The DNA of the CDR3 is TGTGCCAGCAGGCGGGACAGGGATGGTTCACCCCTCCACTTT. It yields the protein CASRRDRDGSPLHF.